One and the same sample provided the 25 T cell receptor beta chains below, sequenced in a study of Graves' ophthalmopathy and Graves' hyperthyroidism. Scientists amplified the TCR beta CDR3 regions from RNA transcripts. Scientists carried out first-round RT-PCR using HTBI primers and then a second-round multiplex PCR. TCRdb recomputed calls from the multiplex PCR reads with MiXCR, one row per CDR3 protein. This sample has around 1,000,000 distinct CDR3 sequences, with about 35% found just once. Sequenced: peripheral blood or thyroid tissue (not recorded which). The origin of the receptors is an adult man with Graves' hyperthyroidism.

The table lists this clonotype with many counts. The CDR3 spells CASNPWAGANQPQHF. CDR3 bases: TGTGCCAGCAATCCGTGGGCAGGGGCCAATCAGCCCCAGCATTTT. This sequence joins TRBV12-3 or TRBV12-4 and TRBJ1-5; D might be TRBD1 (6 bases). CDR3 length equals 15 residues. Trimming pared 7 bases from V and 3 bases from J, leaving 16 bases between.

This chain joins TRBV7-9 and TRBJ2-7; 9 bases are shared with TRBD2. The germline V gene encodes CDR1 SEHNR and CDR2 FQNEAQ (reference sequence). The V and J ends lost 5 bases and 12 bases, in that order; junction bases with no gene match: 17. The CDR3 runs to 15 residues. In DNA form, the CDR3 reads TGTGCCAGCAGCCTGGGACTAGCAGGAGCCCCGATAAGGTACTTC. This sequence encodes CASSLGLAGAPIRYF.

The table lists this clonotype with many counts. The V and J genes are TRBV5-1 and TRBJ2-5; 7 bases map to TRBD1. Trimming removed 2 bases from V and 4 bases from J; junction bases left unmatched: 5. CDR1 and CDR2 from the germline V gene are SGHRS and YFSETQ. This CDR3 contains 14 residues. CDR3 sequence reads: CASSFGTARETQYF. CDR3 sequence (DNA): TGCGCCAGCAGCTTCGGGACAGCAAGAGAGACCCAGTACTTC.

This clonotype was seen just once. With a much larger clone just one base away, this may be a read error. The chain carries TRBV6-1 and TRBJ1-1; possible D gene TRBD1, 5 bases. Per germline, CDR1 MNHNS and CDR2 SASEGT. The CDR3 extends over 14 amino acids. V was clipped by 4 bases and J by 11 bases, with 20 bases between them. The CDR3 loop is CASSATQGGFRAFF. The CDR3, as DNA: TGTGCCAGCAGTGCTACTCAGGGTGGGTTTCGGGCTTTCTTT.

This clonotype was seen ten or more times. The J gene is TRBJ1-6, the V gene TRBV11-2; D unresolved. The CDR3 totals 14 residues. V lost 8 bases and J 1 base, leaving 9 bases between the germline ends. CDR1 is SGHAT, CDR2 FQNNGV, per germline. CDR3 loop: CASREASYNSPLHF. DNA for the CDR3: TGTGCCAGCCGCGAGGCTTCCTATAATTCACCCCTCCACTTT.

The table lists this clonotype with many counts. The rearrangement links TRBV29-1 to TRBJ2-7; perhaps D is TRBD1 or TRBD2 (5 bases each). The CDR3 runs to 12 residues. With 2 bases removed from V and 3 bases from J, the gap between germline ends came to 8 bases. CDR1 SQVTM and CDR2 ANQGSEA come from the germline V gene. CDR3 loop: CSVERDGYEQYF. For the CDR3, the DNA is TGCAGCGTTGAAAGGGACGGCTACGAGCAGTACTTC.

This clonotype was seen at least ten times. CDR3 nucleotides: TGTGCCACCAGCAGAGCAAACCCAAGGGTGGGTGGCAATCAGCCCCAGCATTTT. It encodes CATSRANPRVGGNQPQHF. The chain carries TRBV15 and TRBJ1-5; D uncertain. CDR1 and CDR2 from the germline V gene are LNHNV and YYDKDF (reference sequence). V was cut by 1 base and J by 2 bases, with 18 bases left in between. The CDR3 is 18 residues long.

The genes are TRBV9 and TRBJ1-1; D perhaps matches TRBD1 (5 bases). The CDR3 runs to 15 residues. Germline lookup yields CDR1 SGDLS and CDR2 YYNGEE. Between the trimmed V and J ends, which lost 4 bases and 5 bases, there was a span of 18 bases. The CDR3 loop is CASSPTNAGTTEAFF. DNA of the CDR3: TGTGCCAGCAGCCCAACTAATGCGGGGACTACTGAAGCTTTCTTT.

This chain connects TRBV29-1 to TRBJ2-7; unclear D gene. This CDR3 has 8 amino acids. The germline gives CDR1 SQVTM, CDR2 ANQGSEA. V gave up 5 bases and J gave up 6 bases, with 2 bases separating them. CDR3 loop: CSVPEQYF. The CDR3 nucleotides read TGCAGCGTTCCCGAGCAGTACTTC.

There are many counts of this clonotype. The chain is built from TRBV7-8 and TRBJ2-7; D is perhaps TRBD2 (5 bases). Trimming took 4 bases from V and 3 from J, leaving 10 bases between them. In germline, CDR1 is SGHVS, CDR2 FQNEAQ. The CDR3 contains 13 residues. CDR3 sequence (DNA): TGTGCCAGCAGCTCGAGTGCGGGCTACGAGCAGTACTTC. Its translation: CASSSSAGYEQYF.

This clonotype has a count of ten or more. The chain joins TRBV5-1 to TRBJ1-2, with 8 bases matching TRBD1. CDR1 is SGHRS and CDR2 is YFSETQ in the germline V gene. Trimming cost V 4 bases and J 7 bases; bases outside gene matches: 6. The CDR3 is 13 amino acids. The CDR3 region has the DNA TGCGCCAGCAGCCTCGGGACAGGCATTGGCTACACCTTC. This gives the protein CASSLGTGIGYTF. The variable domain in full, completed from reference TRBV5-1 and TRBJ1-2, reads KAGVTQTPRYLIKTRGQQVTLSCSPISGHRSVSWYQQTPGQGLQFLFEYFSETQRNKGNFPGRFSGRQFSNSRSEMNVSTLELGDSALYLCASSLGTGIGYTFGSGTRLTVV.

This clonotype has a handful of counts. The chain links TRBV29-1 to TRBJ1-2, with D perhaps TRBD1 (6 bases). The CDR3 totals 15 residues. The V end lost 6 bases, the J end lost 5 bases, and 22 bases lay between the germline ends. Germline CDR1 SQVTM, CDR2 ANQGSEA. DNA of the CDR3: TGCAGCGTCCCTACAGGGCGAGGGCCCTTTTATGGCTACACCTTC. Its translation: CSVPTGRGPFYGYTF.

The gene calls are TRBV7-8 and TRBJ2-7; D is uncertain. Germline CDR1 is SGHVS and CDR2 is FQNEAQ. V gave up 0 bases and J gave up 0 bases, with 9 bases separating them. The CDR3 contains 15 residues. For the CDR3, the DNA is TGTGCCAGCAGCTTAGCGGGCCAGGTCTCCTACGAGCAGTACTTC. Its protein product is CASSLAGQVSYEQYF.

V is TRBV7-8 and J is TRBJ1-5; no definite D call. Germline CDR1 and CDR2: SGHVS and FQNEAQ. The CDR3 length is 15 residues. V dropped 7 bases and J dropped 0 bases, with 13 bases sitting between them. CDR3: CASTTEPYSNQPQHF. In nucleotides, the CDR3 is TGTGCCAGCACTACGGAACCCTATAGCAATCAGCCCCAGCATTTT.

The chain recombines TRBV2 with TRBJ2-2; 7 nucleotides match TRBD2. The J segment lost 6 bases and the V segment lost 8 bases, leaving 9 bases of the junction unmatched. The CDR3 has 14 residues. The V gene's germline CDR1 is SNHLY and CDR2 FYNNEI. Here the CDR3 DNA reads TGTGCCAGCCCTGGGACTAACCTAGCCGGGGAGCTGTTTTTT. It encodes CASPGTNLAGELFF. Full variable domain (missing parts from reference TRBV2 and TRBJ2-2): EPEVTQTPSHQVTQMGQEVILRCVPISNHLYFYWYRQILGQKVEFLVSFYNNEISEKSEIFDDQFSVERPDGSNFTLKIRSTKLEDSAMYFCASPGTNLAGELFFGEGSRLTVL.

This clonotype was seen ten or more times. CDR3 protein: CASSLDRGTGANVLTF. The CDR3 nucleotides are TGCGCCAGCAGCTTGGACAGGGGGACTGGGGCCAACGTCCTGACTTTC. This chain joins TRBV5-1 and TRBJ2-6; 8 nucleotides match TRBD1. The trim removed 0 bases at V and 2 bases at J, leaving 1 base unmatched. Germline V gene sequence: CDR1 SGHRS, CDR2 YFSETQ. The CDR3 consists of 16 residues.

The chain couples TRBV2 to TRBJ2-5; D remains ambiguous. Germline V gene lookup returns CDR1 SNHLY and CDR2 FYNNEI. This CDR3 has 14 amino acids. Trimming shortened V by 4 bases and J by 4 bases, and 13 bases separated the two germline ends. The CDR3 DNA reads TGTGCCAGCAGTGCCCCTGACCTCGGAGAGACCCAGTACTTC. It translates to CASSAPDLGETQYF.

A few counts support this clonotype. The chain couples TRBV5-1 to TRBJ1-6; D remains unclear. The CDR3 has 15 residues. V lost 4 bases and J lost 0, with 8 bases in between. Germline CDR1 and CDR2: SGHRS and YFSETQ. The CDR3, as DNA: TGCGCCAGCAGCGGAAAGAGCTCCTATAATTCACCCCTCCACTTT. As protein: CASSGKSSYNSPLHF.

This chain uses TRBV10-3 with TRBJ2-7; possible D gene TRBD2, 5 bases. TRBJ2-5 explains the end of the DNA better; the J call may be wrong. Per the germline V gene, CDR1 is ENHRY and CDR2 is SYGVKD. The CDR3 covers 16 residues. This chain's CDR3 is CAISDSGSARQETQYF. CDR3 bases: TGTGCCATCAGCGACTCAGGTAGCGCAAGACAAGAGACCCAGTACTTC.

V is TRBV10-3 and J is TRBJ1-6; 11 positions agree with TRBD1. The CDR3 spans 16 residues. Trimming removed 3 bases from V and 9 bases from J; junction bases left unmatched: 7. Germline V lookup: CDR1 ENHRY, CDR2 SYGVKD. The CDR3 spells CAISDAGQGVPSPLHF. The CDR3 region has the DNA TGTGCCATCAGTGACGCGGGACAGGGGGTTCCTTCACCCCTCCACTTT.

In its sample, this clonotype was seen many times. The V and J genes are TRBV20-1 and TRBJ2-5, with TRBD1 as a possible D gene (6 bases). The CDR3 length is 15 residues. Between the trimmed V and J ends, which lost 3 bases and 4 bases, there was a span of 18 bases. Germline V gene lookup returns CDR1 DFQATT and CDR2 SNEGSKA (reference sequence). CDR3 in DNA: TGCAGTGCTAGTGAACTGAGGCCAGGGGCAGAGACCCAGTACTTC. Translated, it gives CSASELRPGAETQYF.

The CDR3 sequence: CASSLDGGLSQKLFF. CDR3 bases: TGTGCCAGCAGCTTAGACGGGGGTCTTAGTCAAAAACTGTTTTTT. J is TRBJ1-4 and V is TRBV11-2; possible D gene TRBD1, 5 bases. Per the germline V gene, CDR1 is SGHAT and CDR2 is FQNNGV. V lost 0 bases to trimming and J lost 9 bases, with 14 bases between them. The CDR3 consists of 15 residues.

This clonotype appeared many times. J is TRBJ2-7 and V is TRBV7-6; D is perhaps TRBD1 (5 bases). With 0 bases removed from V and 6 bases from J, the gap between germline ends came to 15 bases. The CDR3 length is 15 residues. The germline V gene encodes CDR1 SGHVS and CDR2 FNYEAQ. The CDR3 bases are TGTGCCAGCAGCTTAGCGCCGGGCGTAGGGGCCGAGCAGTACTTC. The encoded protein is CASSLAPGVGAEQYF.

In its sample, this clonotype was seen many times. V gene TRBV29-1 combines with J gene TRBJ2-7, with D possibly TRBD2 on 6 matching bases. Trimming took 7 bases from V and 6 from J, leaving 19 bases between them. Germline CDR1 is SQVTM and CDR2 is ANQGSEA. The CDR3 covers 13 residues. CDR3 nucleotides: TGCAGCGCCCGACTAGGCCAGTATAGCGAGCAGTACTTC. Its protein product is CSARLGQYSEQYF.

This clonotype was counted at least ten times. The V and J genes are TRBV25-1 and TRBJ1-5; 7 bases are a match to TRBD1. CDR3 size: 14 residues. Germline CDR1 is MGHDK and CDR2 is SYGVNS. With V trimmed by 6 bases and J by 4 bases, 6 bases remained unmatched. The CDR3 spells CASSQTGRNQPQHF. CDR3 in DNA: TGTGCCAGCAGCCAGACAGGGCGAAATCAGCCCCAGCATTTT. The variable domain in full, with the rest retrieved from reference TRBV25-1 and TRBJ1-5, is EADIYQTPRYLVIGTGKKITLECSQTMGHDKMYWYQQDPGMELHLIHYSYGVNSTEKGDLSSESTVSRIRTEHFPLTLESARPSHTSQYLCASSQTGRNQPQHFGDGTRLSIL.